This T cell receptor (beta chain) was identified in a study of blood T cell repertoires in COVID-19. The CDR3 totals 15 residues. CDR1 ENHRY and CDR2 SYGVKD come from the germline V gene. Trimming took off 4 bases at V and 6 bases at J, with 18 bases between the two ends. Measured with immunoSEQ multiplex PCR; TCRdb has only the in-frame clones, and not every one. The sample carries under 200,000 clones, 81% recorded once. This clone was counted a few times. The sequencing input was PBMCs or T cells enriched from blood (not recorded which). This receptor was obtained from a woman aged 40 to 50 with acute COVID-19. V is TRBV10-3 and J is TRBJ1-2; D unresolved. Written as DNA, the CDR3 is TGTGCCATCAGTGCGGACGGGAGGGTCGATCATGGCTACACCTTC. It codes for CAISADGRVDHGYTF.